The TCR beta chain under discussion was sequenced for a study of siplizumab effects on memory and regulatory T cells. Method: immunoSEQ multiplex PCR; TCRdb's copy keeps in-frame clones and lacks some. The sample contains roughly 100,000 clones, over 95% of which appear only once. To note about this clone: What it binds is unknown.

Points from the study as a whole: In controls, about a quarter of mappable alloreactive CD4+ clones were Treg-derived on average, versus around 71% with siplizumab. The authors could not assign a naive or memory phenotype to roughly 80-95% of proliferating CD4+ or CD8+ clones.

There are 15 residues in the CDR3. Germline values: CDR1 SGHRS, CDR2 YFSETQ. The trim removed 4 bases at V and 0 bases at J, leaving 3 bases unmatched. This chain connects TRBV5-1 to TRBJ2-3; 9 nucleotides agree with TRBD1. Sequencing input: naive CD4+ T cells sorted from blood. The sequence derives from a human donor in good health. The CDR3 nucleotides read TGCGCCAGCAGCAGGGACAGGGCTAGCACAGATACGCAGTATTTT. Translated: CASSRDRASTDTQYF.